This TCR beta chain was obtained from a study of neoadjuvant anti-PD-1 for oral cavity cancer. As concerns this clone: Its antigen is as yet unknown.

Patients had HPV-negative, locally advanced oral cavity squamous cell carcinoma. PBMCs were not maintained or expanded in culture before analysis. Profiling relied on immunoSEQ multiplex PCR, and the TCRdb table lists in-frame clones only, not all of them. The table has roughly 6,700 clones, about two thirds seen once. Findings and caveats of the study: Post-nivolumab, blood T cell clonality was significantly elevated in non-responders.

Losses at the gene ends were 4 bases for V and 0 bases for J; bases not matched to a gene: 6. CDR3 size: 16 residues. Germline CDR1 MDHEN, CDR2 SYDVKM. V usage is TRBV28 and J usage is TRBJ2-4, with 7 bases aligning to TRBD1. This sample comprised PBMCs, obtained before nivolumab (anti-PD-1) treatment. The origin of this receptor is a person aged 40 to 85 with oral cavity squamous cell carcinoma. The CDR3 bases are TGTGCCAGCAGTTCCCGACAGGGACCAGCCAAAAACATTCAGTACTTC. This codes for CASSSRQGPAKNIQYF.